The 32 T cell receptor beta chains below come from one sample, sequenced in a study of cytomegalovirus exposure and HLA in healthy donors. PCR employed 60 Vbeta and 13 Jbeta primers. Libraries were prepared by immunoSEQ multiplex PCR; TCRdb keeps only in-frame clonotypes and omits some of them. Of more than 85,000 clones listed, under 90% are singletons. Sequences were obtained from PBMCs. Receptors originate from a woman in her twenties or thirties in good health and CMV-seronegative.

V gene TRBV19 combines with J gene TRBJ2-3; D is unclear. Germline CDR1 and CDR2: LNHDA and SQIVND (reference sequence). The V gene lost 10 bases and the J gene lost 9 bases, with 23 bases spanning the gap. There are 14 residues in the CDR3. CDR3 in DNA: TGTGCCACAGCCCGATTGACGGAGTACGGCACGCAGTATTTT. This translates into CATARLTEYGTQYF.

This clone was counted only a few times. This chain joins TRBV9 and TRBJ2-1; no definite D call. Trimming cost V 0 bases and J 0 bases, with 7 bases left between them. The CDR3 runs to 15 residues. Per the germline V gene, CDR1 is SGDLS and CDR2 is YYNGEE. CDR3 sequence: CASSVVPGSYNEQFF. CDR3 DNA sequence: TGTGCCAGCAGCGTAGTTCCGGGCTCCTACAATGAGCAGTTCTTC.

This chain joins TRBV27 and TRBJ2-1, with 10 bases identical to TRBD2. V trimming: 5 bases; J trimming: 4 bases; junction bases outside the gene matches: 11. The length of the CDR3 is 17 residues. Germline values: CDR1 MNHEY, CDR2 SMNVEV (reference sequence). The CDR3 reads CASSTTTASGGYNEQFF. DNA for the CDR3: TGTGCCAGCAGTACTACCACCGCTAGCGGGGGATACAATGAGCAGTTCTTC.

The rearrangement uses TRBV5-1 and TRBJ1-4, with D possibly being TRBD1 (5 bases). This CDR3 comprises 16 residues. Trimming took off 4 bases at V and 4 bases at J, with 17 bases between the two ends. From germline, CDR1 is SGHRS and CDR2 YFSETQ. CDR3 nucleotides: TGCGCCAGCAGCAGGGGCGATGCAGACTTTAATGAAAAACTGTTTTTT. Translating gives CASSRGDADFNEKLFF.

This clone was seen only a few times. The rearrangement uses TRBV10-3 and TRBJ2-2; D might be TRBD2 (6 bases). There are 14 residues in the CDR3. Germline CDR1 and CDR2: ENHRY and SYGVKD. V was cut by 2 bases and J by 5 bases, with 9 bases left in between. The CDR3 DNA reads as TGTGCCATCAGTGAGCGGGAGTTAACCGGGGAGCTGTTTTTT. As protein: CAISERELTGELFF.

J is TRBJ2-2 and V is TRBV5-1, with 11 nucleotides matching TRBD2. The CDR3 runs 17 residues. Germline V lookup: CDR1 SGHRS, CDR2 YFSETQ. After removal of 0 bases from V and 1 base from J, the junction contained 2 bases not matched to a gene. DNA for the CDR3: TGCGCCAGCAGCTTGGGGGGGACTAGCGGGAACACCGGGGAGCTGTTTTTT. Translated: CASSLGGTSGNTGELFF.

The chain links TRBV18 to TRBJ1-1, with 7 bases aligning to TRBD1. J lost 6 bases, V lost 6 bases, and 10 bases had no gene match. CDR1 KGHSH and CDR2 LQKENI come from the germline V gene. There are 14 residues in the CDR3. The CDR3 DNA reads TGTGCCAGCTCGGCGACAGACAGGGACGCTGAAGCTTTCTTT. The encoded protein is CASSATDRDAEAFF.

This CDR3 reads CASSSNRQEAFF. Here the CDR3 DNA reads TGTGCCAGCAGCTCGAACAGGCAGGAAGCTTTCTTT. The rearrangement links TRBV7-9 to TRBJ1-1, with a weak D call TRBD1 (5 bases). The germline gives CDR1 SEHNR, CDR2 FQNEAQ (reference sequence). Trimming took off 4 bases at V and 8 bases at J, with 11 bases between the two ends. The CDR3 runs 12 residues.

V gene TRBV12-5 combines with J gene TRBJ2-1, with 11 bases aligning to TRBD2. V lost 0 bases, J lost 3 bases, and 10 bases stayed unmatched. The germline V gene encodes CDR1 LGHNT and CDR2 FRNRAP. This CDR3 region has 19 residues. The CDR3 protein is CASGLVVLAGVRGYNEQFF. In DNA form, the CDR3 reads TGTGCTAGTGGTTTGGTAGTACTAGCGGGAGTACGAGGCTACAATGAGCAGTTCTTC.

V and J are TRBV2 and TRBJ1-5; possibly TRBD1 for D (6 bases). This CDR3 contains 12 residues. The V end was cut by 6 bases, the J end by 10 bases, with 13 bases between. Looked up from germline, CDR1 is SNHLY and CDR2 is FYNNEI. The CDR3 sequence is CASRVDSLPQHF. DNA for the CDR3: TGTGCCAGCAGGGTGGACAGTCTCCCCCAGCATTTT.

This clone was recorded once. CDR3 bases: TGTGCCAGCAGCTCGGGGGGGACAGGGATAAAGGATGGCTACACCTTC. This gives the protein CASSSGGTGIKDGYTF. The gene calls are TRBV7-2 and TRBJ1-2, with TRBD1 matching over 9 bases. The J segment lost 6 bases and the V segment lost 4 bases, leaving 12 bases of the junction unmatched. Germline V lookup: CDR1 SGHTA, CDR2 FQGNSA. This CDR3 is built from 16 residues.

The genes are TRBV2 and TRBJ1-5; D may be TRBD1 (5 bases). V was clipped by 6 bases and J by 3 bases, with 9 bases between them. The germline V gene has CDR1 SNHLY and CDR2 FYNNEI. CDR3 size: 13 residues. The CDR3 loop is CASRVQVNQPQHF. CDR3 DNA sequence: TGTGCCAGCAGGGTACAGGTCAATCAGCCCCAGCATTTT.

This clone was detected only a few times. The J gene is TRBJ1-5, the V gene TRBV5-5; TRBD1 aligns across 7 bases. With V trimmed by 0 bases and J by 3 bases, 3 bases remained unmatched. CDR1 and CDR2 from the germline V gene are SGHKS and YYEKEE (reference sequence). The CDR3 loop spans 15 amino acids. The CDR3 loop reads CASSLGQGVNQPQHF. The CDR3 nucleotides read TGTGCCAGCAGCTTGGGACAGGGTGTCAATCAGCCCCAGCATTTT.

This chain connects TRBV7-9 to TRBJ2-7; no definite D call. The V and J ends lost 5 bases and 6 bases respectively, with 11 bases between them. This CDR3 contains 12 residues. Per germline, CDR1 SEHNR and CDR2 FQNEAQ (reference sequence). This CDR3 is CASSPESTEQYF. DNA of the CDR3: TGTGCCAGCAGCCCGGAGTCAACCGAGCAGTACTTC.

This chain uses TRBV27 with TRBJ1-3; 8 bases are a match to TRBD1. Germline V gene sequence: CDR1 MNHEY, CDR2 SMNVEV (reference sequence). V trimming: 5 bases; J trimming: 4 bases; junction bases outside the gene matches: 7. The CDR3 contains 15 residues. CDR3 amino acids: CASSLTGTGGNTIYF. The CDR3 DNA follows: TGTGCCAGCAGTCTGACGGGGACAGGCGGAAACACCATATATTTT.

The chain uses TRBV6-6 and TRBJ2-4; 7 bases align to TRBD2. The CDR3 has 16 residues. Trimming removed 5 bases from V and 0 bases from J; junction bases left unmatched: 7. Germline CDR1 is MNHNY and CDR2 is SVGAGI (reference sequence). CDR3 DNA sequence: TGTGCCAGCAGTCTTAGTAGGGAGGGAGCCAAAAACATTCAGTACTTC. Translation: CASSLSREGAKNIQYF.

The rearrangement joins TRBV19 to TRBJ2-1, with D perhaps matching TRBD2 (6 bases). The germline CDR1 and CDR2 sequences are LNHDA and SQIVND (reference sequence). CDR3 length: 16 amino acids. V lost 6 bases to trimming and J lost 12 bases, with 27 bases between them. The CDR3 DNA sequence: TGTGCCAGTAGACCTAATTCCTATCGGGAGTACGATTTGCAGTTCTTC. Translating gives CASRPNSYREYDLQFF.

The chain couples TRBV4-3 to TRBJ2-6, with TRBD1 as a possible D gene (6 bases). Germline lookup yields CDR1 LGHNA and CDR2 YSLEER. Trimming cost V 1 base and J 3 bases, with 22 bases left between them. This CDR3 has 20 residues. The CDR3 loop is CASSQGVTWGRQVGANVLTF. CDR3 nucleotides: TGCGCCAGCAGCCAAGGGGTCACCTGGGGGCGCCAGGTTGGGGCCAACGTCCTGACTTTC.

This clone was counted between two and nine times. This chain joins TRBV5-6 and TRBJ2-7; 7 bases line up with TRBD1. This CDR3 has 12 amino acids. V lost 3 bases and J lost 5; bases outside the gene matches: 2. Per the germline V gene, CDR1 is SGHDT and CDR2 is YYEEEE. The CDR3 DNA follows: TGTGCCAGCAGCTACACAGGGGACGAGCAGTACTTC. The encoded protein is CASSYTGDEQYF.

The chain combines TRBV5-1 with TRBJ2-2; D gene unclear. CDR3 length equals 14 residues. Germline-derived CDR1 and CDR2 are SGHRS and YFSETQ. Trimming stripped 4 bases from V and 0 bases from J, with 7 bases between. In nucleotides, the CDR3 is TGCGCCAGCAGCCGAACTCCGAACACCGGGGAGCTGTTTTTT. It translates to CASSRTPNTGELFF.

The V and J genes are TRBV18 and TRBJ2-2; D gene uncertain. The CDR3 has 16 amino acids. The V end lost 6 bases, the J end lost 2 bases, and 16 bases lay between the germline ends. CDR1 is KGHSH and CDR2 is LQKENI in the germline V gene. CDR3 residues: CASSFNAGSNTGELFF. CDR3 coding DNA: TGTGCCAGCTCCTTTAATGCAGGCTCTAACACCGGGGAGCTGTTTTTT.

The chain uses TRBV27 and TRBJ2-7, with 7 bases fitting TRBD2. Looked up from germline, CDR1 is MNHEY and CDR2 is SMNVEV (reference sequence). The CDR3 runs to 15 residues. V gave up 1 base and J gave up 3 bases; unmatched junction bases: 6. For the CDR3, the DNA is TGTGCCAGCAGTTTATTCCGGGGCGGGAGCTACGAGCAGTACTTC. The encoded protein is CASSLFRGGSYEQYF.

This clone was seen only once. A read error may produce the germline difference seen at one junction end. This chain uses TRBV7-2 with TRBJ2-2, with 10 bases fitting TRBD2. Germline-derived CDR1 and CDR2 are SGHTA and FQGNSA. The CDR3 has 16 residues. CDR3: CASSLVRTSGTGELVF. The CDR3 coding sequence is TGTGCCAGCAGCTTAGTCAGGACTAGCGGAACCGGGGAGCTGGTTTTT.

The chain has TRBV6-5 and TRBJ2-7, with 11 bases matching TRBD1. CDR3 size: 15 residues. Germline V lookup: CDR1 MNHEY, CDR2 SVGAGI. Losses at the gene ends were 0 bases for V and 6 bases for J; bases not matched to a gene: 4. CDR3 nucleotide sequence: TGTGCCAGCAGTTACTCGAGGACAGGGGGCCTCGAGCAGTACTTC. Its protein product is CASSYSRTGGLEQYF.

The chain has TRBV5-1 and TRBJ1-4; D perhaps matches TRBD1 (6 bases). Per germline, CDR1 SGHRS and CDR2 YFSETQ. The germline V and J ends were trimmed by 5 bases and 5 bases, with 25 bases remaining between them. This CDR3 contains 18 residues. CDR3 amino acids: CASSGAAYLGAGNEKLFF. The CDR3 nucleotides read TGCGCCAGCAGTGGGGCAGCATACCTGGGGGCAGGGAATGAAAAACTGTTTTTT.

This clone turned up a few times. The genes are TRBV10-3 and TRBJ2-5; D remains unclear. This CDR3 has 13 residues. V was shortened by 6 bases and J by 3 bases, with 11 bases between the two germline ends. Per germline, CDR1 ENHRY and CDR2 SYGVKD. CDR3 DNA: TGTGCCATCAGCCCATCGGTAGAAGAGACCCAGTACTTC. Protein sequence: CAISPSVEETQYF.

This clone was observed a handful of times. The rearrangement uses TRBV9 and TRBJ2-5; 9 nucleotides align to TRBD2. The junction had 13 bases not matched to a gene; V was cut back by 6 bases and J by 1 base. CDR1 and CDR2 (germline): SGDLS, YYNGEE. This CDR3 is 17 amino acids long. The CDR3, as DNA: TGTGCCAGCATTTCTAAAACTGGCGGGAGGGCCCAAGAGACCCAGTACTTC. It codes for CASISKTGGRAQETQYF.

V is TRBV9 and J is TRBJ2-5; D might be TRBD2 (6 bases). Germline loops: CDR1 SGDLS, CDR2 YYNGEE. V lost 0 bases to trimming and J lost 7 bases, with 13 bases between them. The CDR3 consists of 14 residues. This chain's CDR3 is CASSVATGGGTQYF. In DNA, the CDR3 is TGTGCCAGCAGCGTAGCGACCGGGGGTGGGACCCAGTACTTC.

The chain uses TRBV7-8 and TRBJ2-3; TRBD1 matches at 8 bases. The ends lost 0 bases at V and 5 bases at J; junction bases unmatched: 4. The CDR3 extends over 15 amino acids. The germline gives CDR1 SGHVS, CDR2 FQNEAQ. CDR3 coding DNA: TGTGCCAGCAGCTTAGCCAGGGGGCGCATAGATACGCAGTATTTT. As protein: CASSLARGRIDTQYF.

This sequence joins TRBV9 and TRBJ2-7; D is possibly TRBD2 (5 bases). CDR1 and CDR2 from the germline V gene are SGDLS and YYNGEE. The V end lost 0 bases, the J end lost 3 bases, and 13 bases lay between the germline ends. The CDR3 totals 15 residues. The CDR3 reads CASSVAGIGDYEQYF. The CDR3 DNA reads TGTGCCAGCAGCGTAGCTGGGATCGGGGACTACGAGCAGTACTTC.

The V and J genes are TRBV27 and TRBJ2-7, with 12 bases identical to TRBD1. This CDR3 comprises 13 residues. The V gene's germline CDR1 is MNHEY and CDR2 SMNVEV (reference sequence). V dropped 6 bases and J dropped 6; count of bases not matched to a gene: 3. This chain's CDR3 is CASRAGQGAEQYF. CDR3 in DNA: TGTGCCAGCAGGGCGGGACAGGGGGCCGAGCAGTACTTC.

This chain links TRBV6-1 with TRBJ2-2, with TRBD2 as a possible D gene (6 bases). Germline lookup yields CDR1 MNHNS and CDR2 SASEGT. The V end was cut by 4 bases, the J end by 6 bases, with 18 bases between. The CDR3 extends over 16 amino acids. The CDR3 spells CASSVTLKGGAGELFF. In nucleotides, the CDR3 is TGTGCCAGCAGTGTAACCCTCAAAGGAGGGGCCGGGGAGCTGTTTTTT.